Given below is one T cell receptor beta chain in context. Its antigen is not identified. The sample comes from a study of neoadjuvant nivolumab and ipilimumab in lung cancer. Points from the study as a whole: Only two of four nivolumab-treated tumors gained richness and clonality by surgery. TCR richness and clonality were higher in tumors than adjacent uninvolved lung.

Germline CDR1 and CDR2: SGHRS and YFSETQ. V was cut by 4 bases and J by 7 bases, with 17 bases left in between. This CDR3 is 15 amino acids long. Sequencing was performed with immunoSEQ multiplex PCR; in TCRdb, only in-frame clones are kept and a portion is missing. The sample consists of 40,000 or so clones, 80% to 90% of them appearing once. This TCR was sampled from an adult with non-small cell lung cancer. The genes are TRBV5-1 and TRBJ2-2; D may be TRBD2 (5 bases). The sequencing used peripheral blood, collected before neoadjuvant nivolumab, alone or with ipilimumab. This chain's CDR3 is CASSVVLAKNGELFF. The DNA for the CDR3 is TGCGCCAGCAGCGTTGTCCTAGCAAAGAACGGGGAGCTGTTTTTT.